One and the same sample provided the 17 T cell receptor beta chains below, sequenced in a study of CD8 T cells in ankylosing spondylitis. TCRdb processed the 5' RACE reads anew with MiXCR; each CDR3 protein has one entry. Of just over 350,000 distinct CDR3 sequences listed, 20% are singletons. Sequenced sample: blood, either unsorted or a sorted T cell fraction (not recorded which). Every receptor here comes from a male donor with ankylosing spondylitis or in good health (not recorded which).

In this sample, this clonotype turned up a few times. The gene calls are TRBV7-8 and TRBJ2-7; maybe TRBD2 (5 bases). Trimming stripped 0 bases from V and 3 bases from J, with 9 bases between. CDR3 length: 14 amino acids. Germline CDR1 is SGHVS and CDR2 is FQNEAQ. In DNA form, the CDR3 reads TGTGCCAGCAGCTTAGCGCTTGAGGGCTACGAGCAGTACTTC. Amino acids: CASSLALEGYEQYF.

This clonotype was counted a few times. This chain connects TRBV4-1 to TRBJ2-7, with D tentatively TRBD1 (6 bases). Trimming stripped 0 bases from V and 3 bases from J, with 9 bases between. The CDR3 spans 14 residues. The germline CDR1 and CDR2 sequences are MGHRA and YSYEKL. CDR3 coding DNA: TGCGCCAGCAGCCAAGACTTCAGGGGCTACGAGCAGTACTTC. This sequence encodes CASSQDFRGYEQYF.

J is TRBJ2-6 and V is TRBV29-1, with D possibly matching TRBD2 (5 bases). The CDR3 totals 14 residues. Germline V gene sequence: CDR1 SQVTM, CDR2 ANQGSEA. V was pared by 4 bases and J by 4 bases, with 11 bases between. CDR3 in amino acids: CSVAPGEGANVLTF. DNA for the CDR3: TGCAGCGTTGCCCCCGGGGAAGGGGCCAACGTCCTGACTTTC.

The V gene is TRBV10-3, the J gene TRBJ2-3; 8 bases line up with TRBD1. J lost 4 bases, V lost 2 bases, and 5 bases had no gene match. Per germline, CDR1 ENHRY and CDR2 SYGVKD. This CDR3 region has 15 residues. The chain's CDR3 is CAISEADRASDTQYF. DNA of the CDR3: TGTGCCATCAGTGAGGCGGACAGGGCATCAGATACGCAGTATTTT.

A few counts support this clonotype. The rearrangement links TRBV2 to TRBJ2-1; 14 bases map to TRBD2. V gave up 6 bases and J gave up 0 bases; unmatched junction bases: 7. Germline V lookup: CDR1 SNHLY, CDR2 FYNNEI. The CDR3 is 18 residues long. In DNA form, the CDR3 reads TGTGCCAGCAGCCACACCGGGACTAGCGGGGGCTCCTACAATGAGCAGTTCTTC. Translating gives CASSHTGTSGGSYNEQFF.

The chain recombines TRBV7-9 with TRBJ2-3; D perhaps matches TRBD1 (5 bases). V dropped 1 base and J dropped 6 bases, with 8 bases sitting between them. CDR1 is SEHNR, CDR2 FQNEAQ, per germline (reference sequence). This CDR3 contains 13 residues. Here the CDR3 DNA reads TGTGCCAGCAGCTTAGTGGGGCTTGATACGCAGTATTTT. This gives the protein CASSLVGLDTQYF.

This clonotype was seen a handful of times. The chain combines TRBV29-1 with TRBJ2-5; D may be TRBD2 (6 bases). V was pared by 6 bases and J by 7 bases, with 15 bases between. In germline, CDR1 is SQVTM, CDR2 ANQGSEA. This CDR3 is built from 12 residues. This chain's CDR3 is CSVWDLRGTQYF. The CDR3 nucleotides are TGCAGCGTCTGGGACCTGCGGGGGACCCAGTACTTC.

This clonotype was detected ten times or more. The CDR3 DNA reads as TGTGCCAGCACTGAGGACAGGGGGAACAATGAGCAGTTCTTC. It encodes CASTEDRGNNEQFF. The chain couples TRBV12-3 or TRBV12-4 to TRBJ2-1; 10 bases are shared with TRBD1. The CDR3 loop spans 14 amino acids. Unmatched junction bases numbered 5, after V lost 7 bases and J lost 5 bases.

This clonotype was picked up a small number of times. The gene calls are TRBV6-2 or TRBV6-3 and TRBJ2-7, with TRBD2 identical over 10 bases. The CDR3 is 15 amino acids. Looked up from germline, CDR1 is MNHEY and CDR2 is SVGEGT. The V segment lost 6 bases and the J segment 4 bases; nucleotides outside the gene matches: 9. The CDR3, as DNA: TGTGCCAGCAGAAGGACTAGCGGTCGGGCGTACGAGCAGTACTTC. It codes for CASRRTSGRAYEQYF.

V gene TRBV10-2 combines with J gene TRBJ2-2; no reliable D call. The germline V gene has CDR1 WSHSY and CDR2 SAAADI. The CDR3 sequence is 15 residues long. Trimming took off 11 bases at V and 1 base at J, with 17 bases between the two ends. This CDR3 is CAARSDGVNTGELFF. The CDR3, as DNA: TGCGCCGCACGCTCCGATGGCGTGAACACCGGGGAGCTGTTTTTT.

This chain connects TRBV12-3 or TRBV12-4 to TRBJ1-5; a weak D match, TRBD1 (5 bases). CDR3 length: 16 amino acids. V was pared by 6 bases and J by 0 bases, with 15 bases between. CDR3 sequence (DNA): TGTGCCAGCAGAGACTCACGGACACTTAGCAATCAGCCCCAGCATTTT. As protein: CASRDSRTLSNQPQHF.

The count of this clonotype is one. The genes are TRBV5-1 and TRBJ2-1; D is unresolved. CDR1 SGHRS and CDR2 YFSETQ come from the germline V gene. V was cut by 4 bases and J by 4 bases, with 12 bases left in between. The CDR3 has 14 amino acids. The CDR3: CASSTPGLYNEQFF. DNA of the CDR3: TGCGCCAGCAGCACCCCCGGGCTATACAATGAGCAGTTCTTC.

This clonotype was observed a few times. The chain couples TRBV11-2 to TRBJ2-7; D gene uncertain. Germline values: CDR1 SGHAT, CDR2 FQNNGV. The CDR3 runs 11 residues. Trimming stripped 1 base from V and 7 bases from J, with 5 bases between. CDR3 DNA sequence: TGTGCCAGCAGCTTAGCTATGGAGCAGTACTTC. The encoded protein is CASSLAMEQYF.

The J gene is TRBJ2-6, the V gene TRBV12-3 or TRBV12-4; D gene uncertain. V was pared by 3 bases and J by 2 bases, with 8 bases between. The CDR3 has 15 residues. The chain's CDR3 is CASSFLGTGANVLTF. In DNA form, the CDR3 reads TGTGCCAGCAGTTTCCTTGGAACTGGGGCCAACGTCCTGACTTTC.

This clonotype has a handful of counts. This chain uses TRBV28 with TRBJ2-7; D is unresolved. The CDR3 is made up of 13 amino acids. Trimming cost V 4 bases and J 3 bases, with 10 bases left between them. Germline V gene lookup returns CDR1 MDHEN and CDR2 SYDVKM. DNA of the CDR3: TGTGCCAGCAGTTATGGCAGATTCTACGAGCAGTACTTC. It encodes CASSYGRFYEQYF.

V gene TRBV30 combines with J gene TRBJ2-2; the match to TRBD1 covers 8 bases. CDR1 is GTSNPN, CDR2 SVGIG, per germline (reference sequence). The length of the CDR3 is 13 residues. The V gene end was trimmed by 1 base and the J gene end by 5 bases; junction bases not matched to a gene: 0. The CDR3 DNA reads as TGTGCCTGGAGTGGGACAGGGACCGGGGAGCTGTTTTTT. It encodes CAWSGTGTGELFF.

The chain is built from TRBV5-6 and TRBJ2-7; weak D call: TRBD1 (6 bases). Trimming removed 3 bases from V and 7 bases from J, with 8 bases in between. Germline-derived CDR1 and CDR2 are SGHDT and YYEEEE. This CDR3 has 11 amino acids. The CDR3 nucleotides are TGTGCCAGCAGCTCAGGACAGGAGCAGTACTTC. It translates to CASSSGQEQYF.